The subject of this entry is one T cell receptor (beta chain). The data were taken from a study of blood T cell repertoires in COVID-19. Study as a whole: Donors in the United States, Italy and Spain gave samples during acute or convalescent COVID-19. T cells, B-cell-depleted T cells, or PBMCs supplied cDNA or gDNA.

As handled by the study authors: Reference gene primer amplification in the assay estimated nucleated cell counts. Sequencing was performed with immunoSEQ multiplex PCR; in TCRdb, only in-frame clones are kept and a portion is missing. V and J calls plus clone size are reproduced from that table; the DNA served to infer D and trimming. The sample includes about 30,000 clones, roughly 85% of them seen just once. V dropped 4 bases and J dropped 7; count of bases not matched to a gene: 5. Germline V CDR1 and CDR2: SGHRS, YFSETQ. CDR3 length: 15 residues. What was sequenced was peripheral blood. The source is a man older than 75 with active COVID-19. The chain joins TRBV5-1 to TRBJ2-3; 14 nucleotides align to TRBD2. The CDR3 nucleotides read TGCGCCAGCAGCCAGACTAGCGGGGGGGCACATACGCAGTATTTT. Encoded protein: CASSQTSGGAHTQYF.